These T cell receptor beta chains were read from a single sample in a study of shared clonotypes between healthy human individuals. Sequencing was performed with immunoSEQ multiplex PCR; in TCRdb, only in-frame clones are kept and a portion is missing. There are 2 million to 3 million clones in the sample; about 92% occur only once, and over 0.12% lies in the top ten. Sequenced sample: naive CD4+ T cells sorted from blood. All receptors derive from a man aged 18 to 29 in good health. CDR3s include the opening cysteine and the closing phenylalanine or tryptophan. Fields, in order: clone size, V gene, D gene, CDR3 length, J gene, CDR3 DNA, CDR3 protein. D genes are given only for firm matches. Rows may omit the clone size; those that give it use once, few, many or a size class.

abundance: NA; v_gene: TRBV10-3; d_gene: NA; len: 15; j_gene: TRBJ2-5; CDR3nt: TGTGCCATCAGTGAGTCAAGGGGGCGGGGGGAGACCCAGTACTTC; CDR3aa: CAISESRGRGETQYF
abundance: NA; v_gene: TRBV5-1; d_gene: TRBD2; len: 15; j_gene: TRBJ2-5; CDR3nt: TGCGCCAGCAGCCCCGGGACTAGCGTGGGGGAAACCCAGTACTTC; CDR3aa: CASSPGTSVGETQYF
abundance: NA; v_gene: TRBV7-3; d_gene: TRBD2; len: 15; j_gene: TRBJ2-1; CDR3nt: TGTGCCAGCAGCTTAACAACTAGCGCCTACAATGAGCAGTTCTTC; CDR3aa: CASSLTTSAYNEQFF
abundance: NA; v_gene: TRBV4-1; d_gene: NA; len: 15; j_gene: TRBJ1-3; CDR3nt: TGCGCCAGCAGCCAACAACGTATTTCTGGAAACACCATATATTTT; CDR3aa: CASSQQRISGNTIYF
abundance: NA; v_gene: TRBV30; d_gene: TRBD1; len: 15; j_gene: TRBJ1-3; CDR3nt: TGTGCCTGGAGTCCCGGGACAGGGGCTGGAAACACCATATATTTT; CDR3aa: CAWSPGTGAGNTIYF
abundance: NA; v_gene: TRBV19; d_gene: NA; len: 17; j_gene: TRBJ2-6; CDR3nt: TGTGCCAGTAGGTTGGGACCGCTAATCTCTGGGGCCAACGTCCTGACTTTC; CDR3aa: CASRLGPLISGANVLTF
abundance: once; v_gene: TRBV5-1; d_gene: NA; len: 13; j_gene: TRBJ1-1; CDR3nt: TGTGCCAGCAGCTTGGATAGTGCCCTCGAAGCTTTCTTT; CDR3aa: CASSLDSALEAFF
abundance: NA; v_gene: TRBV4-2; d_gene: NA; len: 14; j_gene: TRBJ2-5; CDR3nt: TGTGCCAGCAGCCAAGATAGTGGAGGGGAGACCCAGTACTTC; CDR3aa: CASSQDSGGETQYF
abundance: NA; v_gene: TRBV2; d_gene: NA; len: 15; j_gene: TRBJ2-1; CDR3nt: TGTGCCAGCAAAAGCCGGGTCAATGGAGGGAATGAGCAGTTCTTC; CDR3aa: CASKSRVNGGNEQFF
abundance: NA; v_gene: TRBV10-3; d_gene: TRBD1; len: 14; j_gene: TRBJ1-3; CDR3nt: TGTGCCATCAGTGCCCGGGACAGTAGGAACACCATATATTTT; CDR3aa: CAISARDSRNTIYF
abundance: NA; v_gene: TRBV7-9; d_gene: NA; len: 14; j_gene: TRBJ1-5; CDR3nt: TGTGCCAGCAGCCTTGACTTAGGGAACCAGCCCCAGCATTTT; CDR3aa: CASSLDLGNQPQHF
abundance: NA; v_gene: TRBV15; d_gene: NA; len: 12; j_gene: TRBJ1-4; CDR3nt: TGTGCCACCAGCAGGTCCCTAGGGAAACTGTTTTTT; CDR3aa: CATSRSLGKLFF
abundance: NA; v_gene: TRBV11-2; d_gene: TRBD1; len: 14; j_gene: TRBJ1-3; CDR3nt: TGTGCCAGCAGCCTAACAGGGGGCGGAAACACCATATATTTT; CDR3aa: CASSLTGGGNTIYF
abundance: NA; v_gene: TRBV6-6; d_gene: TRBD2; len: 14; j_gene: TRBJ2-1; CDR3nt: TGTGCCAGCAGTTACCCGGGGGGGCGCGTTGAGCAGTTCTTC; CDR3aa: CASSYPGGRVEQFF
abundance: NA; v_gene: TRBV7-2; d_gene: NA; len: 14; j_gene: TRBJ2-7; CDR3nt: TGTGCCAGCAGCTTTAGAAATCAGGCCTACGAGCAGTACTTC; CDR3aa: CASSFRNQAYEQYF
abundance: NA; v_gene: TRBV10-1; d_gene: NA; len: 13; j_gene: TRBJ1-6; CDR3nt: TGCGCCAGCAGTGAGTCGGGGAATTCACCCCTCCACTTT; CDR3aa: CASSESGNSPLHF
abundance: few; v_gene: TRBV25-1; d_gene: TRBD1; len: 15; j_gene: TRBJ1-1; CDR3nt: TGTGCCAGCAGTGAATGGGGGACAGGGGTCACTGAAGCTTTCTTT; CDR3aa: CASSEWGTGVTEAFF
abundance: NA; v_gene: TRBV18; d_gene: NA; len: 15; j_gene: TRBJ2-7; CDR3nt: TGTGCCAGCTCACCAGGTTCGGGTAACCACCACGAGCAGTACTTC; CDR3aa: CASSPGSGNHHEQYF
abundance: once; v_gene: TRBV5-1; d_gene: TRBD2; len: 16; j_gene: TRBJ2-5; CDR3nt: TGCGCCAGCAGCTTGGAGCGCGGCGGGGGGGCGAAGACCCAGTACTTC; CDR3aa: CASSLERGGGAKTQYF
abundance: once; v_gene: TRBV5-1; d_gene: NA; len: 15; j_gene: TRBJ2-7; CDR3nt: TGCGCCAGCAGCCTCGTAGCAGGGAACAACGGCGAGCAGTACTTC; CDR3aa: CASSLVAGNNGEQYF
abundance: NA; v_gene: TRBV5-1; d_gene: TRBD1; len: 18; j_gene: TRBJ1-4; CDR3nt: TGCGCCAGCAGCTCGAGTCCCGGGACAGGGGCCCATAATGAAAAACTGTTTTTT; CDR3aa: CASSSSPGTGAHNEKLFF
abundance: NA; v_gene: TRBV2; d_gene: TRBD1; len: 16; j_gene: TRBJ1-3; CDR3nt: TGTGCCAGCAGCCGGGACAGATTCATCTCTGGAAACACCATATATTTT; CDR3aa: CASSRDRFISGNTIYF
abundance: NA; v_gene: TRBV11-2; d_gene: NA; len: 14; j_gene: TRBJ2-7; CDR3nt: TGTGCCAGCAGCTTAGATCTGGGAAACTACGAGCAGTACTTC; CDR3aa: CASSLDLGNYEQYF
abundance: NA; v_gene: TRBV6-5; d_gene: TRBD2; len: 16; j_gene: TRBJ2-7; CDR3nt: TGTGCCAGCAGTTACTCGTTAGTCGACAGCGGGGACGAGCAGTACTTC; CDR3aa: CASSYSLVDSGDEQYF
abundance: NA; v_gene: TRBV7-2; d_gene: TRBD2; len: 15; j_gene: TRBJ2-1; CDR3nt: TGTGCCAGCAGCTCCGCGGGGGGTTCGTACAATGAGCAGTTCTTC; CDR3aa: CASSSAGGSYNEQFF
abundance: NA; v_gene: TRBV6-5; d_gene: NA; len: 11; j_gene: TRBJ2-1; CDR3nt: TGTGCCAGCGGGTCCAGCAATGAGCAGTTCTTC; CDR3aa: CASGSSNEQFF
abundance: NA; v_gene: TRBV30; d_gene: NA; len: 13; j_gene: TRBJ2-7; CDR3nt: TGTGCCTGGACCCCGGTCGGGGCCTACGAGCAGTACTTC; CDR3aa: CAWTPVGAYEQYF
abundance: NA; v_gene: TRBV30; d_gene: TRBD2; len: 13; j_gene: TRBJ2-7; CDR3nt: TGTGCCTGGAGGACTAGCGGACGCTACGAGCAGTACTTC; CDR3aa: CAWRTSGRYEQYF
abundance: once; v_gene: TRBV4-1; d_gene: TRBD1; len: 18; j_gene: TRBJ1-1; CDR3nt: TGCGCCAGCAGCCACCCTAAACCTGGACAGGGGGCGAACACTGAAGCTTTCTTT; CDR3aa: CASSHPKPGQGANTEAFF
abundance: NA; v_gene: TRBV2; d_gene: TRBD1; len: 15; j_gene: TRBJ2-1; CDR3nt: TGTGCCAGCAGGCAAGACAGGGGCTCCTACAATGAGCAGTTCTTC; CDR3aa: CASRQDRGSYNEQFF
abundance: NA; v_gene: TRBV9; d_gene: NA; len: 14; j_gene: TRBJ2-3; CDR3nt: TGTGCCAGCAGCCCCCAAACTAGCACAGATACGCAGTATTTT; CDR3aa: CASSPQTSTDTQYF
abundance: NA; v_gene: TRBV6-5; d_gene: NA; len: 11; j_gene: TRBJ2-3; CDR3nt: TGTGCCTCCAGGGGGGGCCTTACGCAGTATTTT; CDR3aa: CASRGGLTQYF
abundance: NA; v_gene: TRBV30; d_gene: NA; len: 14; j_gene: TRBJ1-5; CDR3nt: TGTGCCTGGAGTGTAAGTTCGGCCCCGCAGCCCCAGCATTTT; CDR3aa: CAWSVSSAPQPQHF
abundance: few; v_gene: TRBV19; d_gene: TRBD1; len: 14; j_gene: TRBJ1-1; CDR3nt: TGTGCCAGTACCGATACAGGGGTGAACACTGAAGCTTTCTTT; CDR3aa: CASTDTGVNTEAFF
abundance: once; v_gene: TRBV5-1; d_gene: TRBD2; len: 15; j_gene: TRBJ2-1; CDR3nt: TGCGCCAGCAGCTTGGTTAGCGGGCCCATTGGTGAGCAGTTCTTC; CDR3aa: CASSLVSGPIGEQFF
abundance: NA; v_gene: TRBV28; d_gene: TRBD1; len: 14; j_gene: TRBJ1-6; CDR3nt: TGTGCCAGCAGGACCGGGACAGCTAATTCACCCCTCCACTTT; CDR3aa: CASRTGTANSPLHF
abundance: few; v_gene: TRBV7-9; d_gene: TRBD1; len: 15; j_gene: TRBJ1-5; CDR3nt: TGTGCCAGCAGCTTTGGAGGGACAGGGGAACAGCCCCAGCATTTT; CDR3aa: CASSFGGTGEQPQHF
abundance: NA; v_gene: TRBV6-5; d_gene: TRBD1; len: 15; j_gene: TRBJ1-3; CDR3nt: TGTGCCAGCAGTTCCCCCGGGACAGGGGGAGGCACCATATATTTT; CDR3aa: CASSSPGTGGGTIYF
abundance: NA; v_gene: TRBV30; d_gene: TRBD2; len: 15; j_gene: TRBJ2-2; CDR3nt: TGTGCCTGGAGTGTAAAGCGGGGGGCCACCGGGGAGCTGTTTTTT; CDR3aa: CAWSVKRGATGELFF
abundance: once; v_gene: TRBV4-3; d_gene: NA; len: 14; j_gene: TRBJ2-1; CDR3nt: TGCGCCAGCAGCCAGTTTGGCGTCCGGGATGAGCAGTTCTTC; CDR3aa: CASSQFGVRDEQFF
abundance: NA; v_gene: TRBV19; d_gene: NA; len: 16; j_gene: TRBJ2-3; CDR3nt: TGTGCCAGTAGTACGGGACCGAAACGGGTCACAGATACGCAGTATTTT; CDR3aa: CASSTGPKRVTDTQYF